One and the same sample provided the 18 T cell receptor beta chains below, sequenced in a study of blood T cells in healthy people across ages. A second PCR, run for roughly 6 to 11 cycles, used a sample-barcoded 5' primer plus a J-beta primer mix. Via MiXCR, TCRdb re-called the 5' RACE reads, giving one row per CDR3 protein. The sample yields hundreds of thousands of distinct CDR3 sequences, 29% seen once. Sequenced input: blood. The receptors shown here come from a woman older than 75 in good health.

V usage is TRBV16 and J usage is TRBJ1-5, with TRBD1 matching over 9 bases. CDR1 KGHSY and CDR2 FQNENV come from the germline V gene. This CDR3 has 16 residues. V was pared by 3 bases and J by 6 bases, with 9 bases of the junction left unmatched. The CDR3 loop is CASSHGTGNWAQPQHF. CDR3 in DNA: TGTGCCAGCAGCCACGGGACAGGGAATTGGGCTCAGCCCCAGCATTTT.

The rearrangement joins TRBV6-1 to TRBJ2-1, with D possibly TRBD1 on 5 matching bases. Trimming cost V 5 bases and J 1 base, with 18 bases left between them. This CDR3 comprises 17 residues. The germline V gene encodes CDR1 MNHNS and CDR2 SASEGT. CDR3 sequence (DNA): TGTGCCAGCAGTCCCACTCAGGGTATTGGGTCCTACAATGAGCAGTTCTTC. Encoded protein: CASSPTQGIGSYNEQFF.

This rearrangement joins TRBV20-1 to TRBJ2-2; 9 nucleotides line up with TRBD2. This CDR3 region has 14 residues. With 5 bases clipped from V and 4 bases from J, the junction kept 5 bases outside the gene matches. From germline, CDR1 is DFQATT and CDR2 SNEGSKA (reference sequence). The CDR3 coding sequence is TGCAGTGCTGGACCAGCGGGGGGCACCGGGGAGCTGTTTTTT. Translation gives CSAGPAGGTGELFF.

This chain connects TRBV4-3 to TRBJ1-2; TRBD1 might be the D (6 bases). Trimming removed 3 bases from V and 5 bases from J, with 22 bases in between. The CDR3 covers 17 residues. The V gene's germline CDR1 is LGHNA and CDR2 YSLEER. The DNA of the CDR3 is TGCGCCAGCAGCCACAATACCTCGGGGGGCGGAAGGTATGGCTACACCTTC. This codes for CASSHNTSGGGRYGYTF.

A few counts support this clonotype. This CDR3 is CASSDPEQKHEQYF. For the CDR3, the DNA is TGTGCCAGCAGTGATCCAGAACAAAAGCACGAGCAGTACTTC. The V gene is TRBV6-1, the J gene TRBJ2-7; D uncertain. This CDR3 contains 14 residues. Germline CDR1 reads MNHNS; CDR2 reads SASEGT. Trimming pared 3 bases from V and 5 bases from J, leaving 14 bases between.

This chain links TRBV7-2 with TRBJ2-1, with D possibly matching TRBD1 (7 bases). V gave up 5 bases and J gave up 12 bases, with 20 bases separating them. The CDR3 length is 14 residues. The germline CDR1 and CDR2 sequences are SGHTA and FQGNSA. The DNA of the CDR3 is TGTGCCAGCAGCCCACCAGAGACTAGACAGGGGCAGTTCTTC. This codes for CASSPPETRQGQFF.

This clonotype was seen a few times. The CDR3 reads CAISEAGYYGYTF. The CDR3 region has the DNA TGTGCCATCAGTGAGGCCGGTTACTATGGCTACACCTTC. The chain uses TRBV10-3 and TRBJ1-2; no definite D call. There are 13 residues in the CDR3. V was cut by 2 bases and J by 3 bases, with 7 bases left in between. The germline V gene has CDR1 ENHRY and CDR2 SYGVKD.

The count of this clonotype is one. This chain joins TRBV5-6 and TRBJ2-3; perhaps TRBD2 as D (6 bases). The CDR3 sequence is 15 residues long. Trimming took 7 bases from V and 2 from J, leaving 17 bases between them. The germline gives CDR1 SGHDT, CDR2 YYEEEE. DNA for the CDR3: TGTGCCAGCTGCCCGGGGACTGGAGACACAGATACGCAGTATTTT. It yields the protein CASCPGTGDTDTQYF.

This clonotype has a handful of counts. The DNA for the CDR3 is TGTGCCAGCAGCCTATTGGGACAGGGCCCGGGAAAACTGTTTTTT. Encoded protein: CASSLLGQGPGKLFF. The V call is TRBV7-2, the J call TRBJ1-4, with 9 bases identical to TRBD1. The CDR3 has 15 residues. In germline, CDR1 is SGHTA, CDR2 FQGNSA. V was pared by 5 bases and J by 10 bases, with 11 bases of the junction left unmatched.

This chain links TRBV11-2 with TRBJ1-1; D not certain. This CDR3 region has 13 residues. Germline values: CDR1 SGHAT, CDR2 FQNNGV. The V end lost 3 bases, the J end lost 5 bases, and 10 bases lay between the germline ends. Here the CDR3 reads CASSFGVKTEAFF. CDR3 in DNA: TGTGCCAGCAGCTTCGGAGTTAAAACTGAAGCTTTCTTT.

In its sample, this clonotype was seen many times. J is TRBJ2-3 and V is TRBV2, with 8 positions matching TRBD2. This CDR3 has 15 amino acids. Germline V CDR1 and CDR2: SNHLY, FYNNEI. After removal of 7 bases from V and 0 bases from J, the junction contained 6 bases not matched to a gene. CDR3 in DNA: TGTGCCAGCATTACGGCGGGGGGTAGCACAGATACGCAGTATTTT. Residues: CASITAGGSTDTQYF.

This clonotype was seen ten or more times. The rearrangement uses TRBV7-8 and TRBJ2-6; D remains unclear. Germline CDR1 reads SGHVS; CDR2 reads FQNEAQ. Trimming cost V 2 bases and J 0 bases, with 8 bases left between them. The CDR3 extends over 16 amino acids. CDR3 region: CASSLQALSGANVLTF. The CDR3 DNA sequence: TGTGCCAGCAGCTTACAGGCGCTCTCTGGGGCCAACGTCCTGACTTTC. The complete variable domain, with remaining parts taken from reference TRBV7-8 and TRBJ2-6, reads GAGVSQSPRYKVAKRGQDVALRCDPISGHVSLFWYQQALGQGPEFLTYFQNEAQLDKSGLPSDRFFAERPEGSVSTLKIQRTQQEDSAVYLCASSLQALSGANVLTFGAGSRLTVL.

In regard to this clonotype: A read error may account for a junction end that differs from germline. This chain uses TRBV5-4 with TRBJ2-2; TRBD1 matches at 11 bases. The CDR3 extends over 16 amino acids. Germline assignment: CDR1 SGHNT and CDR2 YYREEE (reference sequence). CDR3 in DNA: TGTGCCAGCAGCCTCCTGGGACAGGGGGGTCTCGGGGAGCGGTTTTTT. Protein product: CASSLLGQGGLGERFF.

In its sample, this clonotype was seen many times. A read error may account for a junction end that differs from germline. The chain combines TRBV5-1 with TRBJ2-5; D possibly uses TRBD1 or TRBD2 (5 bases each). The CDR3 length is 14 residues. CDR1 and CDR2 (germline): SGHRS, YFSETQ. CDR3 coding DNA: TGTGCCAGCAGTCCCGGGACGAATCAAGAGACCCAGTACTTC. It specifies CASSPGTNQETQYF.

The chain has TRBV25-1 and TRBJ1-1, with 7 bases identical to TRBD1. This CDR3 is built from 15 residues. Germline V gene sequence: CDR1 MGHDK, CDR2 SYGVNS. V lost 6 bases and J lost 1; bases outside the gene matches: 8. CDR3 DNA sequence: TGTGCCAGCAGCGAAAGGGGGCGGGGGAACACTGAAGCTTTCTTT. It is translated as CASSERGRGNTEAFF.

The table lists this clonotype with many counts. A read error may produce the germline difference seen at one junction end. The rearrangement links TRBV29-1 to TRBJ2-5, with 12 positions matching TRBD2. Germline V gene sequence: CDR1 SQVTM, CDR2 ANQGSEA. CDR3 length: 14 amino acids. Here the CDR3 reads CSETSLAGGEIQYF. The CDR3 nucleotides read TGCAGCGAAACGTCACTAGCGGGGGGAGAGATCCAGTACTTC.

Only a few counts were recorded for this clonotype. The genes are TRBV6-5 and TRBJ2-7, with D unresolved. Germline V gene sequence: CDR1 MNHEY, CDR2 SVGAGI. The CDR3 loop spans 12 amino acids. Deletions cut 6 bases from V and 7 bases from J, with 13 bases between. CDR3 bases: TGTGCCAGCAGCAAAGGGCGGATTGAGCAGTACTTC. Its protein is CASSKGRIEQYF.

This clonotype was seen repeatedly, ten times or more. The chain is built from TRBV5-1 and TRBJ1-1, with D unresolved. The CDR3 length is 15 residues. V was shortened by 4 bases and J by 0 bases, with 13 bases between the two germline ends. Per germline, CDR1 SGHRS and CDR2 YFSETQ. The CDR3 DNA sequence: TGCGCCAGCAGCCTGGACGGGAGATTGAACACTGAAGCTTTCTTT. Its translation is CASSLDGRLNTEAFF.